The clone carrying this T cell receptor beta chain was counted a few times. The CDR3 runs 16 residues. Germline assignment: CDR1 SNHLY and CDR2 FYNNEI. Trimming removed 6 bases from V and 3 bases from J, with 19 bases in between. A single record per CDR3 protein comes from TCRdb applying MiXCR to the 5' RACE reads. The sample lists about 270,000 distinct CDR3 sequences, 15% to 20% occurring once. This sample was included in a study of T-cell memory formation after mild COVID-19. The TCR was taken from a man younger than 30 who had mild COVID-19 (a few samples of this study predate the infection). Cell type and time point are not known. The chain is built from TRBV2 and TRBJ2-3; TRBD2 might be the D (5 bases). Sequenced: PBMCs or a T cell subset sorted from them (not recorded which). CDR3 DNA sequence: TGTGCCAGCAGCGGGCCCGGGATCCGGCTGACAGATACGCAGTATTTT. This gives the protein CASSGPGIRLTDTQYF.